A selection of T cell receptor beta chains follows, all from one sample in a study of cytomegalovirus exposure and HLA in healthy donors. The table came from immunoSEQ multiplex PCR; TCRdb's copy has only in-frame clones and leaves some out. The table shows about 150,000 clones, with 60% to 80% occurring only once. Specimen: PBMCs. The receptors come from a young woman in good health and CMV-seronegative. The CDR3 runs from the conserved cysteine through the conserved F or W. The D gene is left open where the match is weak. A clone size is listed for some rows: how often the clone was seen (once, few, many), or a class if it is expanded.

size	D	V	J	CDR3	DNA
-	-	TRBV6-5	TRBJ2-3	CASRLVGPSTDTQYF	TGTGCCAGCAGGCTTGTGGGGCCAAGCACAGATACGCAGTATTTT
few	-	TRBV11-2	TRBJ1-1	CASSLEANTEAFF	TGTGCCAGCAGCTTAGAGGCGAACACTGAAGCTTTCTTT
-	TRBD1	TRBV7-9	TRBJ1-3	CASSSVGTANTIYF	TGTGCCAGCAGCTCAGTCGGGACAGCTAACACCATATATTTT
-	-	TRBV11-2	TRBJ1-6	CASSPDSGYSPLHF	TGTGCCAGCAGCCCCGACTCCGGGTATTCACCCCTCCACTTT
-	-	TRBV25-1	TRBJ2-1	CASSLGLPNEQFF	TGTGCCAGCAGTCTGGGACTTCCAAATGAGCAGTTCTTC
-	-	TRBV10-1	TRBJ1-1	CASCLGATEAFF	TGCGCCAGCTGCCTGGGGGCTACAGAAGCTTTCTTT
-	-	TRBV7-6	TRBJ2-7	CASSVYSGEQYF	TGTGCCAGCAGCGTTTACAGTGGCGAGCAGTACTTC
-	TRBD1	TRBV18	TRBJ2-7	CASSPLQGAEQYF	TGTGCCAGCTCACCCCTTCAGGGGGCCGAGCAGTACTTC
-	-	TRBV5-6	TRBJ2-7	CASSLAWAREQYF	TGTGCCAGCAGCTTGGCCTGGGCTCGGGAGCAGTACTTC
-	-	TRBV28	TRBJ1-2	CASSLRGHGYTF	TGTGCCAGCAGTTTACGGGGACACGGCTACACCTTC
-	-	TRBV6-5	TRBJ1-2	CASSYSETTRGYTF	TGTGCCAGCAGTTACTCGGAGACGACGCGGGGCTACACCTTC
-	TRBD1	TRBV7-9	TRBJ2-7	CSSSWDSAYEQYF	TGTTCCAGCAGCTGGGACAGCGCCTACGAGCAGTACTTC
-	-	TRBV6-1	TRBJ2-7	CASSDGMGGLPSYEQYF	TGTGCCAGCAGTGACGGTATGGGCGGGCTTCCTTCCTACGAGCAGTACTTC
-	TRBD1	TRBV19	TRBJ2-3	CASKGQGAPDTQYF	TGTGCCAGTAAGGGCCAGGGGGCTCCAGATACGCAGTATTTT
few	-	TRBV5-6	TRBJ2-6	CASSLGRSGANGLTF	TGTGCCAGCAGCTTGGGTCGCTCTGGGGCCAACGGCCTGACTTTC
-	-	TRBV6-6	TRBJ1-1	CASSRPGSEAFF	TGTGCCAGCAGTCGTCCTGGGAGTGAAGCTTTCTTT
-	-	TRBV5-8	TRBJ1-1	CASSETHRDVAFF	TGTGCCAGCAGCGAAACACACAGGGACGTGGCTTTCTTT
once	TRBD1	TRBV18	TRBJ1-1	CASSPRTGVNTEAFF	TGTGCCAGCTCACCCCGTACAGGGGTGAACACTGAAGCTTTCTTT
few	-	TRBV10-3	TRBJ2-3	CAISESSSTQYF	TGTGCCATCAGTGAGTCGAGTAGCACGCAGTATTTT
-	-	TRBV7-9	TRBJ2-5	CSSSLAGRGPQEETQYF	TGTTCCAGCAGCTTAGCGGGCAGGGGGCCGCAGGAAGAGACCCAGTACTTC
-	TRBD1	TRBV30	TRBJ1-4	CAWSRGGPTNEKLFF	TGTGCCTGGAGTAGAGGGGGCCCAACTAATGAAAAACTGTTTTTT
-	TRBD1	TRBV5-4	TRBJ2-6	CASSPDRSSGANGLTF	TGTGCCAGCAGCCCGGACAGGAGCTCTGGGGCCAACGGCCTGACTTTC
-	-	TRBV28	TRBJ2-7	CASSLREEQYF	TGTGCCAGCAGTTTAAGGGAGGAGCAGTACTTC
-	TRBD1	TRBV7-8	TRBJ1-5	CASSLRTGGNQPQHF	TGTGCCAGCAGCTTGCGGACAGGGGGTAATCAGCCCCAGCATTTT
-	-	TRBV18	TRBJ2-6	CASSEAGANVLTF	TGTGCCAGCTCCGAGGCCGGGGCCAACGTCCTGACTTTC
few	-	TRBV2	TRBJ1-1	CASSDEGSTEAFF	TGTGCCAGCAGTGATGAGGGTTCCACTGAAGCTTTCTTT
-	-	TRBV9	TRBJ2-3	CASSSMSTDTQYF	TGTGCCAGCAGTTCCATGAGCACAGATACGCAGTATTTT
-	-	TRBV14	TRBJ1-2	CASSQGQRGYTF	TGTGCCAGCAGCCAAGGGCAGCGGGGCTACACCTTC
-	TRBD2	TRBV9	TRBJ2-5	CASSPSGGSWGTQYF	TGTGCCAGCAGCCCGAGCGGGGGGTCATGGGGGACCCAGTACTTC
-	-	TRBV7-2	TRBJ2-1	CASSLDSREVREQFF	TGTGCCAGCAGCTTAGACTCGCGAGAGGTTCGTGAGCAGTTCTTC
-	-	TRBV5-4	TRBJ2-1	CASSFRATSYNEQFF	TGTGCCAGCAGCTTCAGGGCTACCTCCTACAATGAGCAGTTCTTC
-	-	TRBV2	TRBJ1-1	CASSVGGRSIQNTEAFF	TGTGCCAGCAGCGTAGGAGGTCGCTCAATCCAGAACACTGAAGCTTTCTTT
few	TRBD2	TRBV5-1	TRBJ2-5	CASSLFGGLSGARETQYF	TGCGCCAGCAGCTTGTTTGGGGGACTTAGCGGGGCACGAGAGACCCAGTACTTC
-	TRBD1	TRBV5-1	TRBJ2-1	CASSTYRGSSYNEQFF	TGCGCCAGCAGCACCTACAGGGGTAGCTCCTACAATGAGCAGTTCTTC
-	TRBD2	TRBV6-1	TRBJ2-5	CASSDLAGDQETQYF	TGTGCCAGCAGTGATCTAGCGGGGGACCAAGAGACCCAGTACTTC
-	TRBD1	TRBV19	TRBJ1-4	CASIGWTGGEKLFF	TGTGCCAGTATCGGGTGGACAGGTGGAGAAAAACTGTTTTTT
-	-	TRBV30	TRBJ1-2	CAWSRPENYGYTF	TGTGCCTGGAGTCGGCCGGAGAACTATGGCTACACCTTC
-	-	TRBV7-9	TRBJ1-3	CSSSAHGGQVGNTIYF	TGTTCCAGCAGCGCTCACGGGGGTCAGGTTGGAAACACCATATATTTT
-	TRBD1	TRBV25-1	TRBJ1-2	CASRSGTGPRGYTF	TGTGCCAGCAGATCCGGGACAGGGCCTCGGGGCTACACCTTC
-	TRBD2	TRBV9	TRBJ2-3	CASSDYPGGDTQYF	TGTGCCAGCAGCGACTACCCGGGGGGAGATACGCAGTATTTT
-	-	TRBV2	TRBJ2-1	CASSGTRNNEQFF	TGTGCCAGCAGCGGGACTCGAAACAATGAGCAGTTCTTC
-	-	TRBV5-1	TRBJ1-6	CASSLVRAINSPLHF	TGCGCCAGCAGCTTGGTGCGGGCGATAAATTCACCCCTCCACTTT
-	TRBD1	TRBV2	TRBJ2-2	CASSRQGDTGELFF	TGTGCCAGCAGCCGACAGGGGGATACCGGGGAGCTGTTTTTT
few	-	TRBV9	TRBJ1-1	CASSEAGLTEAFF	TGTGCCAGCAGCGAGGCAGGGCTCACTGAAGCTTTCTTT
-	-	TRBV4-1	TRBJ1-2	CASSQDFGKGYTF	TGCGCCAGCAGCCAAGATTTTGGCAAGGGCTACACCTTC
-	-	TRBV5-1	TRBJ2-7	CASSLAGLAGATYEQYF	TGCGCCAGCAGCTTGGCCGGACTTGCGGGGGCCACCTACGAGCAGTACTTC
few	-	TRBV13	TRBJ1-4	CASSLQGSNEKLFF	TGTGCCAGCAGCTTACAGGGGTCTAATGAAAAACTGTTTTTT
-	-	TRBV28	TRBJ2-5	CASSFSSGGDNLGETQYF	TGTGCCAGCAGTTTCTCCTCGGGTGGGGACAATCTCGGAGAGACCCAGTACTTC
-	TRBD2	TRBV4-2	TRBJ2-2	CASSQGLAGNTGELFF	TGTGCCAGCAGCCAAGGACTAGCGGGGAACACCGGGGAGCTGTTTTTT
-	-	TRBV10-3	TRBJ1-2	CAINEGELNYGYTF	TGTGCCATCAATGAGGGGGAGTTAAACTATGGCTACACCTTC
-	TRBD2	TRBV18	TRBJ2-7	CASSSLAGSAYEQYF	TGTGCCAGCTCGTCACTAGCGGGGAGTGCCTACGAGCAGTACTTC
-	-	TRBV12-5	TRBJ1-6	CASGMTGVGSPLHF	TGTGCTAGTGGCATGACAGGCGTTGGTTCACCCCTCCACTTT
-	-	TRBV25-1	TRBJ1-4	CASSSDQNEKLFF	TGTGCCAGCAGTAGCGACCAGAATGAAAAACTGTTTTTT
-	-	TRBV6-6	TRBJ1-3	CASSEAPGNTIYF	TGTGCCAGCAGTGAGGCTCCTGGAAACACCATATATTTT
-	TRBD1	TRBV2	TRBJ1-3	CASSGTANTIYF	TGTGCCAGCAGCGGGACAGCCAACACCATATATTTT
-	TRBD1	TRBV15	TRBJ2-2	CATSKASGGRGELFF	TGTGCCACCAGCAAAGCCTCAGGGGGAAGGGGGGAGCTGTTTTTT
-	TRBD1	TRBV5-6	TRBJ1-2	CASSLPRGNYGYTF	TGTGCCAGCAGCTTGCCCAGGGGGAACTATGGCTACACCTTC
-	-	TRBV27	TRBJ1-2	CASSPLRSDGYTF	TGTGCCAGCAGTCCCCTAAGGAGCGATGGCTACACCTTC
-	TRBD1	TRBV19	TRBJ1-6	CASTSGTDYSPLHF	TGTGCCAGTACCTCCGGGACAGATTACTCACCCCTCCACTTT